The T cell receptor (beta chain) described here comes from a study of control samples from healthy donors and cancer patients. Generated by immunoSEQ multiplex PCR, the TCRdb table keeps only in-frame clones and is missing some. The table has approximately 82,000 clones, 70% to 90% seen once. This clone has just one count. The CDR3 sequence is 15 residues long. Deletions cut 5 bases from V and 7 bases from J, with 17 bases between. In germline, CDR1 is KGHDR, CDR2 SFDVKD. The TCR sequence derives from a man in his fifties in good health. The V and J genes are TRBV24-1 and TRBJ2-1, with a weak D call TRBD1 (5 bases). The sample comprised blood. The CDR3 DNA follows: TGTGCCACCAGTGGGGCACAGGATAATATGAATGAGCAGTTCTTC. Protein: CATSGAQDNMNEQFF.